One sample yielded the 20 T cell receptor beta chains listed below, sequenced in a study of shared clonotypes between healthy human individuals. CD45RO-negative, CCR7-selected cells formed the naive CD8 fraction, which excluded terminally differentiated effector memory CD45RA+ cells. Sequencing was performed with immunoSEQ multiplex PCR; in TCRdb, only in-frame clones are kept and a portion is missing. The sample has around 600,000 clones; 85% to 95% are singletons. The sample consisted of naive CD8+ T cells sorted from blood. The receptors come from a young woman in good health.

The chain employs TRBV6-1 and TRBJ1-1, with a weak D call TRBD1 (6 bases). V was trimmed by 10 bases and J by 0 bases, leaving 15 bases between them. The CDR3 runs to 14 residues. CDR1 MNHNS and CDR2 SASEGT come from the germline V gene. Here the CDR3 reads CAISWGGLNTEAFF. The CDR3 DNA is TGTGCCATATCCTGGGGGGGCCTGAACACTGAAGCTTTCTTT.

V is TRBV5-1 and J is TRBJ2-2, with 10 bases that match TRBD2. V trimming: 3 bases; J trimming: 3 bases; junction bases outside the gene matches: 17. Germline assignment: CDR1 SGHRS and CDR2 YFSETQ. This CDR3 spans 20 amino acids. CDR3 region: CASSSKPQRTSGIDTGELFF. In DNA, the CDR3 is TGCGCCAGCAGCTCGAAACCCCAAAGGACTAGCGGCATCGACACCGGGGAGCTGTTTTTT. The full variable domain, its missing parts supplied by reference TRBV5-1 and TRBJ2-2, is KAGVTQTPRYLIKTRGQQVTLSCSPISGHRSVSWYQQTPGQGLQFLFEYFSETQRNKGNFPGRFSGRQFSNSRSEMNVSTLELGDSALYLCASSSKPQRTSGIDTGELFFGEGSRLTVL.

The J gene is TRBJ1-2, the V gene TRBV9; perhaps TRBD1 as D (6 bases). V dropped 3 bases and J dropped 6 bases, with 12 bases sitting between them. This CDR3 has 13 amino acids. Germline values: CDR1 SGDLS, CDR2 YYNGEE. The CDR3 nucleotides are TGTGCCAGCAGCGCGACAGGCCACGATGGCTACACCTTC. Translated, it gives CASSATGHDGYTF.

Of note for this clone: The same CDR3 is also encoded by other DNA sequences in this sample. The chain has TRBV9 and TRBJ2-7, with a possible D match to TRBD2 (6 bases). The germline V and J ends were trimmed by 2 bases and 2 bases, with 14 bases remaining between them. The CDR3 sequence is 15 residues long. Germline values: CDR1 SGDLS, CDR2 YYNGEE. CDR3 amino acids: CASSVTRDSPYEQYF. The DNA for the CDR3 is TGTGCCAGCAGCGTCACCCGGGACTCCCCCTACGAGCAGTACTTC.

The chain is built from TRBV5-4 and TRBJ2-7; 7 positions match TRBD2. The CDR3 is 13 residues long. CDR1 is SGHNT and CDR2 is YYREEE in the germline V gene (reference sequence). The trim removed 0 bases at V and 4 bases at J, leaving 1 base unmatched. CDR3 residues: CASSLGEGYEQYF. Here the CDR3 DNA reads TGTGCCAGCAGCTTGGGGGAGGGGTACGAGCAGTACTTC.

The V and J genes are TRBV7-2 and TRBJ2-7; perhaps TRBD2 as D (6 bases). Germline CDR1 is SGHTA and CDR2 is FQGNSA. The CDR3 sequence is 14 residues long. Trimming shortened V by 5 bases and J by 2 bases, and 13 bases separated the two germline ends. CDR3 region: CASSPVAGTYEQYF. CDR3 sequence (DNA): TGTGCCAGCAGCCCCGTGGCGGGAACCTACGAGCAGTACTTC.

The J gene is TRBJ2-1, the V gene TRBV6-6; 8 positions agree with TRBD2. J gave up 7 bases and V 2 bases, and 10 bases lay outside the gene matches. This CDR3 has 16 amino acids. Germline values: CDR1 MNHNY, CDR2 SVGAGI (reference sequence). CDR3 DNA sequence: TGTGCCAGCAGTTACCCAACTAGCGGAGAAGGGAATGAGCAGTTCTTC. Amino acid sequence: CASSYPTSGEGNEQFF.

The chain employs TRBV27 and TRBJ2-1; D not certain. V lost 3 bases and J lost 2, with 14 bases in between. This CDR3 is built from 16 residues. The germline gives CDR1 MNHEY, CDR2 SMNVEV (reference sequence). The CDR3 region is CASSLYQSAPYNEQFF. As DNA, the CDR3 is TGTGCCAGCAGTTTGTACCAGAGCGCCCCCTACAATGAGCAGTTCTTC.

The V and J genes are TRBV23-1 and TRBJ1-4; 10 bases fit TRBD1. TRBV23-1 is an ORF; its function is uncertain. Trimming took 6 bases from V and 10 from J; bases not matched to a gene: 14. This CDR3 contains 16 residues. The CDR3 nucleotides read TGCGCCAGCAGACACCCCCCGGGACAGGGGATCGGAAAACTGTTTTTT. It encodes CASRHPPGQGIGKLFF.

Worth noting for this clone: Relative to the germline gene, one junction end is altered; a read error may explain this. This sequence joins TRBV13 and TRBJ2-7; 14 bases are a match to TRBD2. The length of the CDR3 is 17 residues. CDR1 is PRHDT, CDR2 FYEKMQ, per germline (reference sequence). The CDR3 region has the DNA TGTGCCAGCAGCCTAGGGACTAGCGGGGGTGTATCCTACGAGCAGTACTTC. Amino acid sequence: CASSLGTSGGVSYEQYF. The entire variable domain, with the rest obtained from reference TRBV13 and TRBJ2-7, is as follows: AAGVIQSPRHLIKEKRETATLKCYPIPRHDTVYWYQQGPGQDPQFLISFYEKMQSDKGSIPDRFSAQQFSDYHSELNMSSLELGDSALYFCASSLGTSGGVSYEQYFGPGTRLTVT.

The chain employs TRBV18 and TRBJ2-3, with TRBD1 identical over 8 bases. The CDR3 runs 14 residues. The V gene's germline CDR1 is KGHSH and CDR2 LQKENI. With 9 bases clipped from V and 3 bases from J, the junction kept 8 bases outside the gene matches. The CDR3 spells CARDPGGRTDTQYF. The CDR3 nucleotides read TGTGCCAGGGACCCAGGGGGCAGGACAGATACGCAGTATTTT.

The chain has TRBV7-3 and TRBJ2-1; D perhaps matches TRBD1 (5 bases). CDR1 and CDR2 (germline): SGHTA, FQGTGA. V lost 3 bases to trimming and J lost 10 bases, with 7 bases between them. CDR3 size: 11 residues. CDR3 bases: TGTGCCAGCAGCTTTGGGGCCGAGCAGTTCTTC. This translates into CASSFGAEQFF.

This clone appeared once. J is TRBJ2-7 and V is TRBV6-5; the D call may be TRBD1 or TRBD2 (5 bases each). Germline-derived CDR1 and CDR2 are MNHEY and SVGAGI. The CDR3 loop spans 14 amino acids. Trimming stripped 2 bases from V and 2 bases from J, with 10 bases between. In nucleotides, the CDR3 is TGTGCCAGCAGTTACCTGGGACGGACCTACGAGCAGTACTTC. Its protein is CASSYLGRTYEQYF.

The CDR3: CASSQNRGGGYTF. The DNA for the CDR3 is TGTGCCAGCAGCCAAAACAGGGGCGGTGGCTACACCTTC. The rearrangement uses TRBV7-9 and TRBJ1-2, with TRBD1 matching 7 bases. This CDR3 is 13 amino acids long. V lost 5 bases and J lost 7; bases outside the gene matches: 7. CDR1 and CDR2 (germline): SEHNR, FQNEAQ (reference sequence).

The chain couples TRBV11-3 to TRBJ1-6; unclear D gene. Germline lookup yields CDR1 SGHNT and CDR2 YENEEA. V was cut by 8 bases and J by 9 bases, with 17 bases left in between. CDR3 size: 14 residues. Here the CDR3 reads CASRVRFRGSPLHF. The CDR3, as DNA: TGTGCCAGCCGGGTAAGATTTCGGGGTTCACCCCTCCACTTT.

The J gene is TRBJ2-1, the V gene TRBV9; unclear D gene. Germline CDR1 and CDR2: SGDLS and YYNGEE. The V end was cut by 4 bases, the J end by 7 bases, with 6 bases between. The CDR3 runs to 11 residues. The CDR3 reads CASSRQNEQFF. In nucleotides, the CDR3 is TGTGCCAGCAGCCGCCAAAATGAGCAGTTCTTC.

V and J are TRBV27 and TRBJ1-1; D might be TRBD1 (6 bases). From germline, CDR1 is MNHEY and CDR2 SMNVEV (reference sequence). V gave up 7 bases and J gave up 5 bases, with 14 bases separating them. This CDR3 comprises 13 residues. DNA for the CDR3: TGTGCCAGCACTTACAGGGTAGGGACTGAAGCTTTCTTT. Its protein is CASTYRVGTEAFF.

The chain has TRBV30 and TRBJ2-7; D might be TRBD1 (6 bases). The germline V gene has CDR1 GTSNPN and CDR2 SVGIG (reference sequence). CDR3 size: 15 residues. V lost 2 bases and J 1 base, leaving 15 bases between the germline ends. The CDR3 DNA is TGTGCCTGGAGTACAGGGACGGAGTTGTCCTACGAGCAGTACTTC. It translates to CAWSTGTELSYEQYF.

This chain connects TRBV15 to TRBJ1-4; D gene uncertain. V lost 0 bases and J 3 bases, leaving 8 bases between the germline ends. Germline CDR1 is LNHNV and CDR2 is YYDKDF (reference sequence). The CDR3 covers 15 residues. CDR3 nucleotide sequence: TGTGCCACCAGCAGAGAGAGTTTACCTAATGAAAAACTGTTTTTT. Protein product: CATSRESLPNEKLFF.

CDR3 sequence: CASSIATGDPYEQYF. The CDR3 DNA reads as TGCGCCAGCAGCATAGCGACAGGGGACCCCTACGAGCAGTACTTC. The chain is built from TRBV5-1 and TRBJ2-7; TRBD1 matches at 8 bases. J lost 2 bases, V lost 4 bases, and 8 bases had no gene match. Germline CDR1 and CDR2: SGHRS and YFSETQ. The CDR3 loop spans 15 amino acids.